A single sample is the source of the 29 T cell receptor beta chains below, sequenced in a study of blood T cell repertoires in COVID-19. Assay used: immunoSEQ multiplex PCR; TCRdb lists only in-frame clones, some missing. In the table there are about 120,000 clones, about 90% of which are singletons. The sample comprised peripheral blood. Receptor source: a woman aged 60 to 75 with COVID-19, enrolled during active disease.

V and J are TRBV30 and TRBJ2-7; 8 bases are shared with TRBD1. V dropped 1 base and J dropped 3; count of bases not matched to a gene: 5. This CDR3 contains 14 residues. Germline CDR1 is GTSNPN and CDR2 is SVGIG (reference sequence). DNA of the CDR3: TGTGCCTGGAGTGCTAGGACAGGGTACTACGAGCAGTACTTC. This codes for CAWSARTGYYEQYF.

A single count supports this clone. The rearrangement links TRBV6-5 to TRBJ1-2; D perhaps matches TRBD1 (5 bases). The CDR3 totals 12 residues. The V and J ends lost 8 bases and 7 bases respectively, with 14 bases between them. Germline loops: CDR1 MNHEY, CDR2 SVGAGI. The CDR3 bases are TGTGCCAGCCAGGACATTGCCGGTGGCTACACCTTC. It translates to CASQDIAGGYTF.

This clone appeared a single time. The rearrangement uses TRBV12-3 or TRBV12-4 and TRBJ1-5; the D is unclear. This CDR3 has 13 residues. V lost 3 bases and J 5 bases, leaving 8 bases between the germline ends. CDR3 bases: TGTGCCAGCAGTTTTAACGGGGATCAGCCCCAGCATTTT. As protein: CASSFNGDQPQHF.

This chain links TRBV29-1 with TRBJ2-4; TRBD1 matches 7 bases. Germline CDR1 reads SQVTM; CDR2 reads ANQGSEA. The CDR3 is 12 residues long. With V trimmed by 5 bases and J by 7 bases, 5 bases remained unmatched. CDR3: CSVQGDNNIQYF. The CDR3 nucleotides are TGCAGCGTTCAGGGGGATAATAACATTCAGTACTTC.

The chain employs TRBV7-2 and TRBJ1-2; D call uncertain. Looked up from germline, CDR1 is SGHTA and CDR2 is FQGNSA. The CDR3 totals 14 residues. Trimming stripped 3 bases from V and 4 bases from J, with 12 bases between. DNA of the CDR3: TGTGCCAGCAGCTTTGCAGGAAGCCGCTATGGCTACACCTTC. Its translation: CASSFAGSRYGYTF.

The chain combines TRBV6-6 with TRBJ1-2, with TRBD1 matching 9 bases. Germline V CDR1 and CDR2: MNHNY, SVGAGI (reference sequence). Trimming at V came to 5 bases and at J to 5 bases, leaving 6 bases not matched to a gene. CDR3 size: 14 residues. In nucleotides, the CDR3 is TGTGCCAGCAGTACCCGGGACAGGGATTATGGCTACACCTTC. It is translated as CASSTRDRDYGYTF.

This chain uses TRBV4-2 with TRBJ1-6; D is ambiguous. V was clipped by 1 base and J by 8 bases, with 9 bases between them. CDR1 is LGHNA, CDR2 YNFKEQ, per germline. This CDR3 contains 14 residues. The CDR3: CASSQVQLDSPLHF. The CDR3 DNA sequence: TGTGCCAGCAGCCAAGTTCAGTTGGATTCACCCCTCCACTTT.

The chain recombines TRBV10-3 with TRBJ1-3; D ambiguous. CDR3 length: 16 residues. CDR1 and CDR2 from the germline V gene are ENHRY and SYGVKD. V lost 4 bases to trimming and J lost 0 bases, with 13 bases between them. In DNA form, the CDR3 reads TGTGCCATCAGTGGGAGCGGGATCAACTCTGGAAACACCATATATTTT. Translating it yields CAISGSGINSGNTIYF.

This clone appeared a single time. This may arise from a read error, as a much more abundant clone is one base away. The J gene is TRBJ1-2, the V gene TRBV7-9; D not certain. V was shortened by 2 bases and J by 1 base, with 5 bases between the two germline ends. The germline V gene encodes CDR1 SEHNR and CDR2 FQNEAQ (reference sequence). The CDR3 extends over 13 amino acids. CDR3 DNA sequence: TGTGCCAGCAGCTTAACAGATAACTATGGCTACACCTTC. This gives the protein CASSLTDNYGYTF.

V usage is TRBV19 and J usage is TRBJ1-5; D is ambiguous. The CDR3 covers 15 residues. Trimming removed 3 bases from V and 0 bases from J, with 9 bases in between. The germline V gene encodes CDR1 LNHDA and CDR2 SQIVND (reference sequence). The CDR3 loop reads CASSIGYYSNQPQHF. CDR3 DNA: TGTGCCAGTAGTATTGGGTACTATAGCAATCAGCCCCAGCATTTT. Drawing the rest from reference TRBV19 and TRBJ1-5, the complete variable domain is DGGITQSPKYLFRKEGQNVTLSCEQNLNHDAMYWYRQDPGQGLRLIYYSQIVNDFQKGDIAEGYSVSREKKESFPLTVTSAQKNPTAFYLCASSIGYYSNQPQHFGDGTRLSIL.

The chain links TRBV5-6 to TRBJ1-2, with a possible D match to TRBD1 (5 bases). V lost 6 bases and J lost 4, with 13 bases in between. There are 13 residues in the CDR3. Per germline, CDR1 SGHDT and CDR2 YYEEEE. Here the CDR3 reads CASTRETSYGYTF. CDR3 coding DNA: TGTGCCAGCACCAGGGAAACCTCCTATGGCTACACCTTC.

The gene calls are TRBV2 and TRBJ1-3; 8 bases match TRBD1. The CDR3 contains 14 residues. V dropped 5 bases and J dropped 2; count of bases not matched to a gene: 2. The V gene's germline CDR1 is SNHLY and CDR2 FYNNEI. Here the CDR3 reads CASSPTGAGNTIYF. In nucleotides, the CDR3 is TGTGCCAGCAGTCCGACAGGGGCTGGAAACACCATATATTTT.

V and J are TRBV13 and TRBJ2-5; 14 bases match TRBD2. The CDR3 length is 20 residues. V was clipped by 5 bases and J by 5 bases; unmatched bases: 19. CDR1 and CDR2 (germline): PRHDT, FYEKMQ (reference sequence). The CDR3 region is CASSTRLAGGVPQTNETQYF. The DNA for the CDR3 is TGTGCCAGCAGCACCCGACTAGCGGGGGGGGTCCCCCAAACTAACGAGACCCAGTACTTC.

The CDR3 nucleotides are TGTGCCACCAGCAGTAGTATAACAGATACGCAGTATTTT. It yields the protein CATSSSITDTQYF. The chain joins TRBV15 to TRBJ2-3; no definite D call. Germline assignment: CDR1 LNHNV and CDR2 YYDKDF (reference sequence). CDR3 length equals 13 residues. V lost 3 bases, J lost 3 bases, and 7 bases lay in between.

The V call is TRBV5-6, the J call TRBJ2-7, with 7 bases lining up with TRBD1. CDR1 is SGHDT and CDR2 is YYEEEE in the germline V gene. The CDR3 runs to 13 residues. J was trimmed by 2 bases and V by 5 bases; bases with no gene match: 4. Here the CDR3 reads CASSYQGAYEQYF. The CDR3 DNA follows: TGTGCCAGCAGTTATCAGGGGGCCTACGAGCAGTACTTC. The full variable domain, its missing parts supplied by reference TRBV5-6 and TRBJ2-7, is DAGVTQSPTHLIKTRGQQVTLRCSPKSGHDTVSWYQQALGQGPQFIFQYYEEEERQRGNFPDRFSGHQFPNYSSELNVNALLLGDSALYLCASSYQGAYEQYFGPGTRLTVT.

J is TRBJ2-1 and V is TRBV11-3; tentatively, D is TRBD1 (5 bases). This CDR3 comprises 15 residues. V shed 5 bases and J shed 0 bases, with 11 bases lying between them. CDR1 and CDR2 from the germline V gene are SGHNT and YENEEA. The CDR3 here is CASSPRQSSYNEQFF. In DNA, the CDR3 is TGTGCCAGCAGCCCTCGACAGAGCTCCTACAATGAGCAGTTCTTC.

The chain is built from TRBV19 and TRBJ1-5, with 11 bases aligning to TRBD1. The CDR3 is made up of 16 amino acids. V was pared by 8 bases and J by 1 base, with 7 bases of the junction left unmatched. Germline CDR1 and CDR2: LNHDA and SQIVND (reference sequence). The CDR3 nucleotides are TGTGCCAGTTCGGACAGGGGGCTCGGAAGCAATCAGCCCCAGCATTTT. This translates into CASSDRGLGSNQPQHF.

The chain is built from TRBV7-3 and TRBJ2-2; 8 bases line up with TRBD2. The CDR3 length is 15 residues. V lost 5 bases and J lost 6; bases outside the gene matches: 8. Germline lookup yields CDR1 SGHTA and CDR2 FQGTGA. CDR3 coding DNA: TGTGCCAGCAGCCCACCGGGGGGGCACGCCGGGGAGCTGTTTTTT. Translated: CASSPPGGHAGELFF.

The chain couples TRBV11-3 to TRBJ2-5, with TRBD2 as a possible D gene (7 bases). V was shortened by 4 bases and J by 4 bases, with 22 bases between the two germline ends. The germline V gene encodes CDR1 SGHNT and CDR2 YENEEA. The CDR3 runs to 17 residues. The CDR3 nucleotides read TGTGCCAGCAGCTCCATCCCAGCTAGCGGAGGGGGAGAGACCCAGTACTTC. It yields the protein CASSSIPASGGGETQYF.

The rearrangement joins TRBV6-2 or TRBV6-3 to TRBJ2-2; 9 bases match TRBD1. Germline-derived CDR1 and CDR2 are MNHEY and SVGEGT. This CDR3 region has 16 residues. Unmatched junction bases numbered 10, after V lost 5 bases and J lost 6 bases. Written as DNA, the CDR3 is TGTGCCAGCAGTAACCAACTGGGACAGGGACCCGGGGAGCTGTTTTTT. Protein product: CASSNQLGQGPGELFF.

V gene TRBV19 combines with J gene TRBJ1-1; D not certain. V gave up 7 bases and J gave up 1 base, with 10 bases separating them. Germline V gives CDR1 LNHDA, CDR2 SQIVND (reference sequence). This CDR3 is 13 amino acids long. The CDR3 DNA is TGTGCCAGTAAAGACATGGCGAACACTGAAGCTTTCTTT. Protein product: CASKDMANTEAFF. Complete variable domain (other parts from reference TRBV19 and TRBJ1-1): DGGITQSPKYLFRKEGQNVTLSCEQNLNHDAMYWYRQDPGQGLRLIYYSQIVNDFQKGDIAEGYSVSREKKESFPLTVTSAQKNPTAFYLCASKDMANTEAFFGQGTRLTVV.

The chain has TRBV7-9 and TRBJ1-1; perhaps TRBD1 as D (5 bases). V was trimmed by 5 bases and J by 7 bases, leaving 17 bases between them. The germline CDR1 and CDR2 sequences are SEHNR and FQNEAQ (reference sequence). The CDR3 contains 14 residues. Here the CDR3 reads CASSRTTGGVEAFF. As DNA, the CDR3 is TGTGCCAGCAGCCGGACCACAGGCGGGGTTGAAGCTTTCTTT.

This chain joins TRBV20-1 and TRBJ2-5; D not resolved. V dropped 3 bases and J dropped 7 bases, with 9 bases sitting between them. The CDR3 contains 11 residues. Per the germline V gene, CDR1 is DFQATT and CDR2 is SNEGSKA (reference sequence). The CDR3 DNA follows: TGCAGTGCTAGCCTCGGCGGGACCCAGTACTTC. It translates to CSASLGGTQYF.

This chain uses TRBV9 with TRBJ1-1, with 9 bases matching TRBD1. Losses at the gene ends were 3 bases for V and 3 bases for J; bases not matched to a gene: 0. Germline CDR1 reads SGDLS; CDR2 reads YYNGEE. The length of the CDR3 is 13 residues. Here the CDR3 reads CASSGTGDTEAFF. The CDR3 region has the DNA TGTGCCAGCAGCGGGACAGGGGACACTGAAGCTTTCTTT.

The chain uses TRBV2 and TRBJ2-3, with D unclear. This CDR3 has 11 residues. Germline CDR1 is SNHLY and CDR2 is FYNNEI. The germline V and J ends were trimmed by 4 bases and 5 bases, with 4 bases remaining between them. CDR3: CASSVQDTQYF. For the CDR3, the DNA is TGTGCCAGCAGTGTCCAAGATACGCAGTATTTT.

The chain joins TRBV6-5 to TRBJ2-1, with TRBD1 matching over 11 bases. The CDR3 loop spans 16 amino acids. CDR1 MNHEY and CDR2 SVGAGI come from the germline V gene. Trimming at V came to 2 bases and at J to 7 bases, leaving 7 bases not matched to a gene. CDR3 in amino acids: CASSYLGTGGFNEQFF. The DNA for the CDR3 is TGTGCCAGCAGTTACCTAGGGACAGGGGGTTTTAATGAGCAGTTCTTC.

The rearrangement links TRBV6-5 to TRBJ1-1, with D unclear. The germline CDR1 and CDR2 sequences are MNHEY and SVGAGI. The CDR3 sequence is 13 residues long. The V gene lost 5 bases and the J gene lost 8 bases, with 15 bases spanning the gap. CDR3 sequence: CASSPNTGFEAFF. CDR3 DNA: TGTGCCAGCAGTCCTAACACGGGGTTCGAAGCTTTCTTT.

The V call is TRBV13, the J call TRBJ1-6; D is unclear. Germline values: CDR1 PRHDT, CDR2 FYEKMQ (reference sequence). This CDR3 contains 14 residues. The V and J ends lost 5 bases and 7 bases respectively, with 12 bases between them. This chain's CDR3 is CASSRGVPNSPLHF. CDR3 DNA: TGTGCCAGCAGCCGCGGGGTCCCAAATTCACCCCTCCACTTT.

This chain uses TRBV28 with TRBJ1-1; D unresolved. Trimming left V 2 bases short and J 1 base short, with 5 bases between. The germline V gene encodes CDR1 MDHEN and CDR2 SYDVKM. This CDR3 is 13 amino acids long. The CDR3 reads CASSLAGNTEAFF. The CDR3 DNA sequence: TGTGCCAGCAGTTTAGCAGGGAACACTGAAGCTTTCTTT.